The T cell receptor (beta chain) under discussion was sequenced for a study of blood T cell repertoires in COVID-19. Overall study context: The origin of the acute and convalescent COVID-19 samples was the United States, Italy and Spain. The analysed material was cDNA or gDNA that came from T cells, B-cell-depleted T cells, or PBMCs.

The authors' processing: Amplification with reference gene primers provided the estimates of nucleated cell counts. The data were produced by immunoSEQ multiplex PCR, yet TCRdb's version contains in-frame clones alone and is incomplete. The DNA was the basis for D and trimming; V, J and clone size are from that table. The table lists 200,000 or so clones, roughly four fifths of them singletons. The sequence came from a woman in her 30s with acute or convalescent COVID-19. The sample consisted of peripheral blood.

CDR3 nucleotides: TGTGCCAGCAGCCAAGGCTCGGACAGGGCCTACGAGCAGTACTTC. Translation: CASSQGSDRAYEQYF. This chain connects TRBV4-2 to TRBJ2-7, with 8 nucleotides matching TRBD1. The CDR3 length is 15 residues. V lost 1 base to trimming and J lost 2 bases; unmatched junction nucleotides: 4. CDR1 is LGHNA and CDR2 is YNFKEQ in the germline V gene.